The rows below give T cell receptor beta chains drawn from one sample of a study of T cells in Graves' hyperthyroidism and ophthalmopathy. TCRdb ran MiXCR on the multiplex PCR reads and lists one entry per CDR3 protein. There are more than 300,000 distinct CDR3 sequences in the sample; around 13% occur only once, and 9.2% lies in the top ten. The sample taken for sequencing was blood. These receptors all stem from a woman in her late teens or twenties with Graves' hyperthyroidism. CDR3s include the opening cysteine and the closing phenylalanine or tryptophan. Fields, in order: V gene, clone size, D gene, J gene, CDR3 protein, CDR3 DNA. The D gene is left open where the match is weak. Clone size is stated in some rows and not others, as once, few, many or a class when expanded.

>TRBV9|few|-|TRBJ2-3
CASSVGPGLVTDTQYF
TGTGCCAGCAGCGTAGGGCCCGGCCTAGTCACAGATACGCAGTATTTT
>TRBV28|many|-|TRBJ1-5
CASKRGAYSNQPQHF
TGTGCCAGCAAGAGGGGCGCGTATAGCAATCAGCCCCAGCATTTT
>TRBV28|-|-|TRBJ1-2
CASSPRDYGYTF
TGTGCCAGCAGTCCCCGGGACTATGGCTACACCTTC
>TRBV5-1|many|-|TRBJ2-3
CASRTGTVSTDTQYF
TGCGCCAGCAGGACCGGGACCGTAAGCACAGATACGCAGTATTTT
>TRBV27|many|-|TRBJ2-7
CASGDPTWISYF
TGTGCCAGCGGGGACCCGACATGGATCTCTTACTTC
>TRBV2|many|-|TRBJ1-5
CASRSGIEYQPQHF
TGTGCCAGCAGGTCAGGAATAGAATATCAGCCCCAGCATTTT
>TRBV11-3|many|-|TRBJ2-6
CASSLEGRSPSSGANVLTF
TGTGCCAGCAGCTTAGAGGGTCGGAGCCCTAGCTCTGGGGCCAACGTCCTGACTTTC
>TRBV4-3|-|-|TRBJ1-1
CASSQDHSAYEAFF
TGCGCCAGCAGCCAAGATCATTCAGCATATGAAGCTTTCTTT
>TRBV5-1|many|-|TRBJ2-3
CASSRDSPSTDTQYF
TGCGCCAGCAGCCGCGACAGCCCTAGCACAGATACGCAGTATTTT
>TRBV30|few|-|TRBJ2-1
CASAKHEQFF
TGTGCCTCGGCGAAGCATGAGCAGTTCTTC
>TRBV4-1|many|-|TRBJ1-5
CASSQEGPVGRQPQHF
TGCGCCAGCAGCCAAGAGGGGCCAGTCGGGCGTCAGCCCCAGCATTTT
>TRBV7-9|-|-|TRBJ1-6
CASSLEVAGSPLHF
TGTGCCAGCAGCTTAGAGGTCGCTGGTTCACCCCTCCACTTT
>TRBV20-1|many|-|TRBJ2-1
CSASPLRLSYNEQFF
TGCAGTGCTAGCCCCCTCCGGCTCTCCTACAATGAGCAGTTCTTC
>TRBV12-5|-|TRBD1|TRBJ1-1
CASGLVLQRGQAEAFF
TGTGCTAGTGGTTTGGTCCTTCAGAGGGGGCAGGCTGAAGCTTTCTTT
>TRBV28|many|-|TRBJ2-5
CASTRFQGLRETQYF
TGTGCCAGCACCCGGTTCCAGGGGCTAAGAGAGACCCAGTACTTC
>TRBV11-2|many|TRBD1|TRBJ1-5
CASSLSGGTGVFQPQHF
TGTGCCAGCAGCCTTAGCGGCGGGACAGGGGTGTTTCAGCCCCAGCATTTT
>TRBV24-1|-|TRBD1|TRBJ2-3
CATSNPGQAHPTDTQYF
TGTGCCACCAGTAATCCGGGACAGGCGCACCCCACAGATACGCAGTATTTT